The rows below give T cell receptor beta chains drawn from one sample of a study of Graves' ophthalmopathy and Graves' hyperthyroidism. TCRdb reanalysed the multiplex PCR reads using MiXCR and keeps one entry per CDR3 protein. The data contain about 400,000 distinct CDR3 sequences, over 15% of them singletons. The sample was peripheral blood. These TCRs come from a woman aged 18-29 years with stable Graves' hyperthyroidism. Each CDR3 is given with its conserved first and last residue. The order of the fields is D gene, clone size, J gene, V gene, CDR3 protein, CDR3 DNA. D genes are given only for firm matches. The size entry is marked missing in some rows and otherwise reads once, few, many or a size class.

TRBD1	NA	TRBJ2-7	TRBV12-3/TRBV12-4	CASSTWTGGYEQYF	TGTGCCAGCAGCACCTGGACAGGGGGCTACGAGCAGTACTTC
NA	many	TRBJ1-5	TRBV19	CASSIRPEGQPQHF	TGTGCCAGTAGTATCAGGCCCGAGGGACAGCCCCAGCATTTT
TRBD1	many	TRBJ1-6	TRBV6-2/TRBV6-3	CASSNSEGAGNSPLHF	TGTGCCAGCAGTAATTCCGAGGGGGCCGGTAATTCACCCCTCCACTTT
NA	few	TRBJ2-7	TRBV5-4	CASSPGLPDEQYF	TGTGCCAGCAGCCCGGGACTTCCAGACGAGCAGTACTTC
NA	many	TRBJ1-2	TRBV12-3/TRBV12-4	CASSVWGSRSITGGYTF	TGTGCCAGCAGTGTTTGGGGGTCTAGGAGTATAACGGGAGGCTACACCTTC
NA	many	TRBJ2-6	TRBV6-5	CASSSQGSGANVLTF	TGTGCCAGCAGTTCCCAGGGTTCTGGGGCCAACGTCCTGACTTTC
NA	many	TRBJ1-5	TRBV6-1	CASSEAGVDQPQHF	TGTGCCAGCAGTGAAGCAGGGGTGGATCAGCCCCAGCATTTT
NA	many	TRBJ1-1	TRBV7-9	CASSRGTGAFF	TGTGCCAGCAGCCGAGGGACGGGCGCTTTCTTT
TRBD1	many	TRBJ1-5	TRBV9	CASSVGAGGNQPQHF	TGTGCCAGCAGCGTAGGGGCAGGGGGTAATCAGCCCCAGCATTTT
TRBD1	many	TRBJ2-6	TRBV6-2/TRBV6-3	CASNIPGQGGPGANVLTF	TGTGCCAGCAATATTCCGGGACAGGGCGGGCCTGGGGCCAACGTCCTGACTTTC
NA	many	TRBJ2-5	TRBV24-1	CATSFGQETQYF	TGTGCCACCAGTTTCGGCCAAGAGACCCAGTACTTC
TRBD1	NA	TRBJ2-7	TRBV29-1	CSVRQGGEQYF	TGCAGCGTACGACAGGGGGGGGAGCAGTACTTC
NA	many	TRBJ2-7	TRBV6-1	CASKMVGEQYF	TGTGCCAGCAAGATGGTGGGCGAGCAGTACTTC
NA	many	TRBJ1-5	TRBV4-1	CASSQAGQPQHF	TGCGCCAGCAGCCAAGCGGGTCAGCCCCAGCATTTT
NA	NA	TRBJ2-7	TRBV9	CASSVGHGTAYEQYF	TGTGCCAGCAGCGTAGGGCACGGCACCGCCTACGAGCAGTACTTC
NA	NA	TRBJ1-5	TRBV12-3/TRBV12-4	CASSFSRNQPQHF	TGTGCCAGCAGTTTCTCACGCAATCAGCCCCAGCATTTT
TRBD2	NA	TRBJ2-2	TRBV5-1	CASSSPSGGNTGELFF	TGCGCCAGCAGCAGCCCTAGCGGGGGGAACACCGGGGAGCTGTTTTTT
NA	many	TRBJ2-7	TRBV6-2/TRBV6-3	CASSDGPYEQYF	TGTGCCAGCAGTGACGGACCCTACGAGCAGTACTTC
NA	many	TRBJ1-1	TRBV12-5	CASGFLGDGTEAFF	TGTGCTAGTGGTTTTCTGGGGGACGGCACTGAAGCTTTCTTT
TRBD1	many	TRBJ2-7	TRBV7-2	CASSLHRGNYEQYF	TGTGCCAGCAGCTTACACAGGGGCAACTACGAGCAGTACTTC
NA	many	TRBJ1-2	TRBV6-5	CASSYTRDTLYGYTF	TGTGCCAGCAGTTACACCAGGGACACCTTGTATGGCTACACCTTC
NA	NA	TRBJ1-5	TRBV12-3/TRBV12-4	CASSSRKRTGLLSNQPQHF	TGTGCCAGCAGTTCCAGAAAAAGAACAGGGCTCCTAAGCAATCAGCCCCAGCATTTT
NA	many	TRBJ2-5	TRBV5-1	CASSVTGPQETQYF	TGCGCCAGCAGCGTGACCGGGCCCCAAGAGACCCAGTACTTC
TRBD2	few	TRBJ2-7	TRBV11-3	CASSWSGTSAYEQYF	TGTGCCAGCAGCTGGTCCGGGACTAGCGCCTACGAGCAGTACTTC
NA	few	TRBJ2-2	TRBV6-2/TRBV6-3	CASSYGQVFGGELFF	TGTGCCAGCAGTTACGGGCAGGTTTTTGGCGGGGAGCTGTTTTTT
NA	many	TRBJ2-7	TRBV7-9	CASSDPGENSYEQYF	TGTGCCAGCAGTGATCCGGGGGAAAACTCCTACGAGCAGTACTTC
NA	NA	TRBJ2-2	TRBV20-1	CSAPRGSSGELVF	TGCAGTGCCCCCAGGGGCAGTTCCGGGGAGCTGGTTTTT
NA	many	TRBJ2-7	TRBV2	CASRFDGEVRYF	TGTGCCAGCCGCTTCGACGGAGAAGTCAGATACTTC
TRBD2	many	TRBJ2-5	TRBV20-1	CSARGLAGGRSFSQETQYF	TGCAGTGCTAGGGGCCTAGCGGGGGGGCGGTCTTTCAGTCAAGAGACCCAGTACTTC
TRBD1	many	TRBJ1-2	TRBV24-1	CATSDFDPQGALGYGYTF	TGTGCCACCAGTGATTTCGACCCTCAGGGGGCATTGGGCTATGGCTACACCTTC
NA	NA	TRBJ2-7	TRBV28	CASSQRDYEQYF	TGTGCCAGCAGCCAAAGGGATTACGAGCAGTACTTC